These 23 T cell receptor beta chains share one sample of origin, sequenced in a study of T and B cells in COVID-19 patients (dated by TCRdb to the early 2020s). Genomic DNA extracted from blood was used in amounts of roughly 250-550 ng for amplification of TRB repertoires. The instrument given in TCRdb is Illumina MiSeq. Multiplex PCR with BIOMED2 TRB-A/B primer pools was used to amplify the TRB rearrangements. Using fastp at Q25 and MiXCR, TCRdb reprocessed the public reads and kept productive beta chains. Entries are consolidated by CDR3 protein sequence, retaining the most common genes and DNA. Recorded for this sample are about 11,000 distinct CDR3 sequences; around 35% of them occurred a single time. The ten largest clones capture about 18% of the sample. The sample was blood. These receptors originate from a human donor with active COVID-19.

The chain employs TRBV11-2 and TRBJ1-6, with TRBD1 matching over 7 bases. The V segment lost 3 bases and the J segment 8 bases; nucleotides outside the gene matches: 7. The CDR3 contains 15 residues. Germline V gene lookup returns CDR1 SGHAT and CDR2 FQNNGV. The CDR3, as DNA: TGTGCCAGCAGCTTGGGGAGGACAGGTCATTCACCCCTCCACTTT. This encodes CASSLGRTGHSPLHF. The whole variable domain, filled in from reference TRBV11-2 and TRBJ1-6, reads EAGVAQSPRYKIIEKRQSVAFWCNPISGHATLYWYQQILGQGPKLLIQFQNNGVVDDSQLPKDRFSAERLKGVDSTLKIQPAKLEDSAVYLCASSLGRTGHSPLHFGNGTRLTVT.

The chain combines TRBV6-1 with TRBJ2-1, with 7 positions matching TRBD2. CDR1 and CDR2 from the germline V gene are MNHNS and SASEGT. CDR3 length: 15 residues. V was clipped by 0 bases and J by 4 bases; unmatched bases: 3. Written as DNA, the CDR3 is TGTGCCAGCAGTGAAGCGGGGGGGACTTACAATGAGCAGTTCTTC. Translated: CASSEAGGTYNEQFF.

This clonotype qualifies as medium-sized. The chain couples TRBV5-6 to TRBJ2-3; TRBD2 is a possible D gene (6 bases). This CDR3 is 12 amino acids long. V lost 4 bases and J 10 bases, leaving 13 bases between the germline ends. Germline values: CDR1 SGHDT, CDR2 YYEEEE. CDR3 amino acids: CASSPGVAAQYF. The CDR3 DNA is TGTGCCAGCAGCCCTGGAGTAGCGGCGCAGTATTTT.

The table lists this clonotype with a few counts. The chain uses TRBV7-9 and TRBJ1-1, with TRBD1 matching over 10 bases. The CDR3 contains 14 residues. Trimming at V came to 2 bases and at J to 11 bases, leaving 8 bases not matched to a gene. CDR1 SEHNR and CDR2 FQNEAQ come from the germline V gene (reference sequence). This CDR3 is CASSLSGTGDWAFF. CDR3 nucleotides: TGTGCCAGCAGCTTAAGCGGGACAGGGGATTGGGCTTTCTTT.

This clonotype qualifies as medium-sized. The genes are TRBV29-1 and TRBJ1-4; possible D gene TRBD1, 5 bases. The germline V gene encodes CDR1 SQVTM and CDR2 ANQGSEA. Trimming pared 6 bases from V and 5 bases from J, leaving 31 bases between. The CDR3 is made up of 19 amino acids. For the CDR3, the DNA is TGCAGCGTAACCCATCCCGGGACCTACGAAGTCGATGGGAATGAAAAACTGTTTTTT. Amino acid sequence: CSVTHPGTYEVDGNEKLFF.

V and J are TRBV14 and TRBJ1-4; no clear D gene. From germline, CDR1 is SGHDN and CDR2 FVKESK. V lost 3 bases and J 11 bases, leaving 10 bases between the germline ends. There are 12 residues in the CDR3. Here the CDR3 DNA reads TGTGCCAGCAGCCACAGTGCCGGGAAACTGTTTTTT. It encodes CASSHSAGKLFF.

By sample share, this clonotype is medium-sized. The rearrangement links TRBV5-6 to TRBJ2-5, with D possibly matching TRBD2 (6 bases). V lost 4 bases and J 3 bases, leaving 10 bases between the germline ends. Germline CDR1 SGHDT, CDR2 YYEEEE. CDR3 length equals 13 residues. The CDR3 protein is CASSRRGEETQYF. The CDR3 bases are TGTGCCAGCAGCCGGAGGGGAGAAGAGACCCAGTACTTC.

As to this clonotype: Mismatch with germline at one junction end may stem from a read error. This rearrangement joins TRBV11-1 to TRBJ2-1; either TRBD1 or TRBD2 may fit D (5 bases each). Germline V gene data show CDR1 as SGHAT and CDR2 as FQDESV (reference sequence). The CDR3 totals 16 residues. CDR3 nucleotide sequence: TGCGCCAGCAGCCGATCCGGGACCTCAAGAGTCAATGAGCAGTTCTTC. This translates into CASSRSGTSRVNEQFF.

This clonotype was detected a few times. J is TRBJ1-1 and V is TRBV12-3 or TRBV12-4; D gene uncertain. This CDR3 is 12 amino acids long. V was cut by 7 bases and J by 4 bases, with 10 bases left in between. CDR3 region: CASIGAGTEAFF. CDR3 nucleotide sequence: TGTGCCAGCATTGGAGCGGGCACTGAAGCTTTCTTT.

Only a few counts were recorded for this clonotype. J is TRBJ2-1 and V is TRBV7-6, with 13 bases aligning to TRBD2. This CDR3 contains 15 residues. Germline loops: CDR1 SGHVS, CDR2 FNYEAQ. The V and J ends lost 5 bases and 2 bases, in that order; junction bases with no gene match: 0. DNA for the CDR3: TGTGCCAGCAGCACTAGCGGGGGGGCCTACAATGAGCAGTTCTTC. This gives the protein CASSTSGGAYNEQFF.

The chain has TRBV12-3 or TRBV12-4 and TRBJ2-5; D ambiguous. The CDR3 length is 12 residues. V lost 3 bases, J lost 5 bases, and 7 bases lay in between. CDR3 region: CASSFFGETQYF. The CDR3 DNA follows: TGTGCCAGCAGTTTTTTCGGGGAGACCCAGTACTTC.

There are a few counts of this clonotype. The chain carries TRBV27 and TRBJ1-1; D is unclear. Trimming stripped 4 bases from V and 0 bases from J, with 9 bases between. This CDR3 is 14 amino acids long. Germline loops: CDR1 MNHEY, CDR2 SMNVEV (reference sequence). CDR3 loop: CASSSLFMNTEAFF. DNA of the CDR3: TGTGCCAGCAGTTCGCTCTTTATGAACACTGAAGCTTTCTTT.

DNA of the CDR3: TGTGCCAGCAGTTTGGGACAGGGGGGGCCCGCTTATAGCAATCAGCCCCAGCATTTT. The encoded protein is CASSLGQGGPAYSNQPQHF. This chain links TRBV6-2 or TRBV6-3 with TRBJ1-5, with 11 bases aligning to TRBD1. V was pared by 4 bases and J by 0 bases, with 11 bases of the junction left unmatched. The CDR3 has 19 amino acids. Germline V gene data show CDR1 as MNHEY and CDR2 as SVGEGT.

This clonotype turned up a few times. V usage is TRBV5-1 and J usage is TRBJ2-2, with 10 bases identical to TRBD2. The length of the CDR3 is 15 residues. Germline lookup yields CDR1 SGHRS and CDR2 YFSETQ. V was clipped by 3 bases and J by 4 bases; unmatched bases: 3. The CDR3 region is CASSSSGGGTGELFF. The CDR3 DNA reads TGCGCCAGCAGCTCCAGCGGGGGGGGCACCGGGGAGCTGTTTTTT.

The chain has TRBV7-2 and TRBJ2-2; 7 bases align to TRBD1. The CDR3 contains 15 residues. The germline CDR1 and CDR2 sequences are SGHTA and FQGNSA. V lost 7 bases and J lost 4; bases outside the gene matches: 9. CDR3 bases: TGTGCCAGCAACCCGACAGGGTCATCCACCGGGGAGCTGTTTTTT. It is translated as CASNPTGSSTGELFF.

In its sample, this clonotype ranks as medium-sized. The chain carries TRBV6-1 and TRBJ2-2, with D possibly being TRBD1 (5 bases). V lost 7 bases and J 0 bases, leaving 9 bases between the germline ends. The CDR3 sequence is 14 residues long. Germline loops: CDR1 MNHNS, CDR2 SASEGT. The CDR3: CASKGNANTGELFF. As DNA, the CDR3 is TGTGCCAGCAAGGGGAACGCGAACACCGGGGAGCTGTTTTTT.

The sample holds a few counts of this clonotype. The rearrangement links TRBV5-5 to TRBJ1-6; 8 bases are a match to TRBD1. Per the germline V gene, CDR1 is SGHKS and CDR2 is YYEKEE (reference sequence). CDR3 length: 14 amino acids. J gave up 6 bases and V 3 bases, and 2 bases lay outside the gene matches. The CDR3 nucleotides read TGTGCCAGCAGCTGGGGACAGGTTAATTCACCCCTCCACTTT. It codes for CASSWGQVNSPLHF.

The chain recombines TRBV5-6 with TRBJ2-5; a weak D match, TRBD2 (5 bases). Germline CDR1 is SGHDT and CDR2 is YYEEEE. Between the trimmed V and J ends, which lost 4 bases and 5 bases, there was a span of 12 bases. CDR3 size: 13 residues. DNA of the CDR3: TGTGCCAGCAGCCTCCTTGGCGGGGAGACCCAGTACTTC. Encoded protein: CASSLLGGETQYF.

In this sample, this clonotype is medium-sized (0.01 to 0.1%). CDR3 sequence: CSVLTGTGNTGELFF. CDR3 DNA sequence: TGCAGCGTATTAACCGGGACTGGGAACACCGGGGAGCTGTTTTTT. The V and J genes are TRBV29-1 and TRBJ2-2, with D perhaps TRBD2 (6 bases). The germline V gene encodes CDR1 SQVTM and CDR2 ANQGSEA. The ends were cut back, 6 bases at V and 1 base at J, with 15 bases in the middle. The CDR3 is made up of 15 amino acids.

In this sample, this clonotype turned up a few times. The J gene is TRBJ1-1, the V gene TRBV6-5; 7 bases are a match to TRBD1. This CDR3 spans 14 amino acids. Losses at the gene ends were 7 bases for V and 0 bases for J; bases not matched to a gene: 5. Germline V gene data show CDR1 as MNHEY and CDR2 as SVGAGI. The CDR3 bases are TGTGCCAGCACCATGACAGGGATGAACACTGAAGCTTTCTTT. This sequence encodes CASTMTGMNTEAFF.

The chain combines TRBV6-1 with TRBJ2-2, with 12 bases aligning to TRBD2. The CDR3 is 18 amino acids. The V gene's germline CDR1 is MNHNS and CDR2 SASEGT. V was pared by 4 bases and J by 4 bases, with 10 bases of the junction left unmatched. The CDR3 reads CASSARASGGAPTGELFF. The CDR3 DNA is TGTGCCAGCAGTGCCCGGGCTAGCGGGGGGGCCCCCACCGGGGAGCTGTTTTTT.

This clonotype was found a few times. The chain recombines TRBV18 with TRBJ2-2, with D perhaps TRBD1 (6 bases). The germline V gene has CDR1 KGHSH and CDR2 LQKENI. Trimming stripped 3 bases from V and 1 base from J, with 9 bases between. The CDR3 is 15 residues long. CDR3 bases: TGTGCCAGCTCACCTCAGACAGGGAACACCGGGGAGCTGTTTTTT. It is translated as CASSPQTGNTGELFF. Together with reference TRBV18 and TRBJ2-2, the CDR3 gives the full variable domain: NAGVMQNPRHLVRRRGQEARLRCSPMKGHSHVYWYRQLPEEGLKFMVYLQKENIIDESGMPKERFSAEFPKEGPSILRIQQVVRGDSAAYFCASSPQTGNTGELFFGEGSRLTVL.

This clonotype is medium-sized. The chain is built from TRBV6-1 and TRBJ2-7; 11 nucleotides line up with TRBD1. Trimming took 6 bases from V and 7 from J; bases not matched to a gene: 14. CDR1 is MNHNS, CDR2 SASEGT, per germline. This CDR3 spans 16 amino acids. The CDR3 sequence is CASSDTSWDRGYEQYF. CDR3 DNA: TGTGCCAGCAGCGATACGAGCTGGGACAGGGGGTATGAGCAGTACTTC.